This TCR beta chain comes out of a study of cytomegalovirus exposure and HLA in healthy donors. Study-level findings and limits: Across donors, presence/absence analyses took sequencing depth to be roughly uniform. HLA alleles showed associations with some 17,000 TCR beta sequences in a later analysis, at a 0.05 false discovery rate. Several of the most significant clusters appeared linked to common viral pathogens, based on a later analysis. As was reported, the classifier diagnosed cytomegalovirus status with high specificity and sensitivity.

The PCR was carried out with 60 Vbeta primers and 13 Jbeta primers. Profiling relied on immunoSEQ multiplex PCR, and the TCRdb table lists in-frame clones only, not all of them. The sample holds around 170,000 clones, around four fifths seen once. A word on this clone: Its cognate antigen is unknown.

This CDR3 spans 14 amino acids. After removal of 5 bases from V and 5 bases from J, the junction contained 4 bases not matched to a gene. Germline V gene sequence: CDR1 SEHNR, CDR2 FQNEAQ (reference sequence). Input material: PBMCs. The chain is built from TRBV7-9 and TRBJ1-1, with TRBD1 identical over 11 bases. This clonotype was sampled from a woman between 18 and 29 years old in good health and CMV-seronegative. CDR3 amino acids: CASSRGQGETEAFF. The CDR3 DNA follows: TGTGCCAGCAGCAGGGGACAGGGGGAAACTGAAGCTTTCTTT.